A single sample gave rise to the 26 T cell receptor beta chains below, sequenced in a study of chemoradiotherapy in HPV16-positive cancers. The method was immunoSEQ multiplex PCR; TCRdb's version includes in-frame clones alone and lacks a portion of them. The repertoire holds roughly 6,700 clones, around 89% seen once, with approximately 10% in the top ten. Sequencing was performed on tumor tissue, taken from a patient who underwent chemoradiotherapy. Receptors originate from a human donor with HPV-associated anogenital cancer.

In DNA, the CDR3 is TGTGCCAGCGTTGGGCCAGGGGTCGAGCAGTACTTC. Encoded protein: CASVGPGVEQYF. The chain carries TRBV6-1 and TRBJ2-7, with D possibly being TRBD1 (6 bases). Germline V gene data show CDR1 as MNHNS and CDR2 as SASEGT. The CDR3 consists of 12 residues. V lost 8 bases, J lost 6 bases, and 14 bases lay in between.

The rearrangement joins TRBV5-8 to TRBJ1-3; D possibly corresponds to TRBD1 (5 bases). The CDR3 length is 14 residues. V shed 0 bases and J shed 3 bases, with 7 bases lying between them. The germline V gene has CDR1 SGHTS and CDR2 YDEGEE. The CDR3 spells CASSLGQLGNTIYF. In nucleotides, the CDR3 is TGTGCCAGCAGCTTGGGACAGCTTGGAAACACCATATATTTT.

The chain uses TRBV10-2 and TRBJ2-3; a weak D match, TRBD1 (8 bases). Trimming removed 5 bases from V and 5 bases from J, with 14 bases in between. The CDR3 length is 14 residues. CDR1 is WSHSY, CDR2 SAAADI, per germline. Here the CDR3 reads CASSNTGGGDTQYF. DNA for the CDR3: TGCGCCAGCAGTAATACAGGGGGGGGAGATACGCAGTATTTT.

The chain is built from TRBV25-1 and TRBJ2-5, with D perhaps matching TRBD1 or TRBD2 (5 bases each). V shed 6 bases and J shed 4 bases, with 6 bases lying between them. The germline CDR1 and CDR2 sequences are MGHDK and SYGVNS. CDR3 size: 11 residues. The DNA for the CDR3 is TGTGCCAGCAGGGGGGTAGAGACCCAGTACTTC. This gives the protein CASRGVETQYF.

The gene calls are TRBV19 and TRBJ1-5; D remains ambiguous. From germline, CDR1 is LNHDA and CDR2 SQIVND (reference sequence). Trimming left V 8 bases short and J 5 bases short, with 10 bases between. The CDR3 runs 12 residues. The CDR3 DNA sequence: TGTGCCAGTTCGAATTTTCATCAGCCCCAGCATTTT. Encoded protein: CASSNFHQPQHF.

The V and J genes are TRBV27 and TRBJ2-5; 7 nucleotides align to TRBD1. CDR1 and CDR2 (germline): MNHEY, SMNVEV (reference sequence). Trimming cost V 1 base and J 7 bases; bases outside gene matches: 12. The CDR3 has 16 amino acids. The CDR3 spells CASSLFEGARRGTQYF. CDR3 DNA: TGTGCCAGCAGTTTATTCGAGGGGGCCAGACGTGGGACCCAGTACTTC.

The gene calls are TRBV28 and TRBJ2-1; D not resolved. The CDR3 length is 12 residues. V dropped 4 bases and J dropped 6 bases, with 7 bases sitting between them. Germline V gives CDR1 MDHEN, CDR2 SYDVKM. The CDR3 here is CASSYLGNEQFF. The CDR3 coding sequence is TGTGCCAGCAGTTATTTAGGCAATGAGCAGTTCTTC.

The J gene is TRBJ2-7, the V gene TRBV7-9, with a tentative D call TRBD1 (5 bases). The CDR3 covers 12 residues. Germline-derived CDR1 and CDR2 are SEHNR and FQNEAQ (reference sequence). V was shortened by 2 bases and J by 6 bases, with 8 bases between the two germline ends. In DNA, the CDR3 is TGTGCCAGCAGCTTATGGGGCGGCGAGCAGTACTTC. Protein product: CASSLWGGEQYF.

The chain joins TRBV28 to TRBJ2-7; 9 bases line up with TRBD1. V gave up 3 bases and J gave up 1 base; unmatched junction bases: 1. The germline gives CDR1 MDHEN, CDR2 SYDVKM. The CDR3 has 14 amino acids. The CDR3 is CASSFGTGSYEQYF. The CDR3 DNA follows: TGTGCCAGCAGTTTCGGGACAGGGTCCTACGAGCAGTACTTC.

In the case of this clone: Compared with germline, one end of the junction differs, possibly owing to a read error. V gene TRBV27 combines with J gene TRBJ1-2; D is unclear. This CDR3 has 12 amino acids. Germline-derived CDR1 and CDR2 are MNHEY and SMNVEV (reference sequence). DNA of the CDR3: TGTGCCAGCATCGGACGGACGTCCTTGGCTCACTTC. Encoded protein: CASIGRTSLAHF.

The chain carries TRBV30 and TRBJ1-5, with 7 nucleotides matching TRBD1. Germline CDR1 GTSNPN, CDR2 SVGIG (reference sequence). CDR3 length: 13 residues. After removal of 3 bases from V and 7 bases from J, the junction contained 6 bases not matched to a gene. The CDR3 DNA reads TGTGCCTGGAGAGAGGGGGCAGGGCAGCCCCAGCATTTT. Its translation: CAWREGAGQPQHF.

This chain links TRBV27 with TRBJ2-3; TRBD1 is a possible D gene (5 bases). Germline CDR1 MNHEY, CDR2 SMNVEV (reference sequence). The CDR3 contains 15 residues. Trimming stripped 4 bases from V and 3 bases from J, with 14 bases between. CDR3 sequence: CASSYGRARTDTQYF. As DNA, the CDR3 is TGTGCCAGCAGTTATGGCAGGGCGAGGACAGATACGCAGTATTTT.

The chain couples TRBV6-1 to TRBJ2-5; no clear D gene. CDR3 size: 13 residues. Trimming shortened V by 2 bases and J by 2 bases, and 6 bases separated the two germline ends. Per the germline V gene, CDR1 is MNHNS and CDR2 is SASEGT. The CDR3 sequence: CASSESEQETQYF. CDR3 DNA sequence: TGTGCCAGCAGTGAATCGGAACAAGAGACCCAGTACTTC.

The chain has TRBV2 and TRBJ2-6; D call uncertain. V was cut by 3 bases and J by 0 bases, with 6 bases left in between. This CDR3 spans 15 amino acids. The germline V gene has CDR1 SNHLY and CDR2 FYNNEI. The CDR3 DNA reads TGTGCCAGCAGTGAGGGTCACTCTGGGGCCAACGTCCTGACTTTC. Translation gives CASSEGHSGANVLTF.

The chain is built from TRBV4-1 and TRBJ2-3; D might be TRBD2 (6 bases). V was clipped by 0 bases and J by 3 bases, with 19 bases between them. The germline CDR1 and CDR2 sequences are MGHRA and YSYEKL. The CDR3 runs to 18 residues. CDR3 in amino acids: CASSQERGITGETDTQYF. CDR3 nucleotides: TGCGCCAGCAGCCAAGAAAGAGGGATAACGGGAGAGACAGATACGCAGTATTTT.

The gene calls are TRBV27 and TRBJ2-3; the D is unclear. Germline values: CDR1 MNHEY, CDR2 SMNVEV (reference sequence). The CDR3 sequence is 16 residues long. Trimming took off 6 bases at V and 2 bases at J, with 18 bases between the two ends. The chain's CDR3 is CASRLTKGILTDTQYF. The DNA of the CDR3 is TGTGCCAGCAGATTAACAAAAGGGATCCTCACAGATACGCAGTATTTT.

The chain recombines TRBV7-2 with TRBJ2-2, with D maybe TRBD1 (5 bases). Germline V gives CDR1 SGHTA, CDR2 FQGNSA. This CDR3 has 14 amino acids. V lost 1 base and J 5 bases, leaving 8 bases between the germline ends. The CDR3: CASSLGSGTGELFF. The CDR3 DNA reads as TGTGCCAGCAGCTTAGGGTCAGGGACCGGGGAGCTGTTTTTT.

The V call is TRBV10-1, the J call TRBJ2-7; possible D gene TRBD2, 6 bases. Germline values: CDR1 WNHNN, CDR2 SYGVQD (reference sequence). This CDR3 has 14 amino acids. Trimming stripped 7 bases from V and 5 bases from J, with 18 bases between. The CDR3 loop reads CASKIAVVKDEQYF. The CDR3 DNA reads TGCGCCAGCAAAATAGCGGTGGTCAAGGACGAGCAGTACTTC.

The CDR3 loop reads CASGGSLWLANNTGELFF. In DNA form, the CDR3 reads TGTGCCAGCGGAGGATCTTTGTGGCTAGCCAACAACACCGGGGAGCTGTTTTTT. V is TRBV9 and J is TRBJ2-2; TRBD2 is a possible D gene (5 bases). From germline, CDR1 is SGDLS and CDR2 YYNGEE. This CDR3 is 18 amino acids long. Trimming removed 7 bases at V and 2 bases at J, with 24 bases between.

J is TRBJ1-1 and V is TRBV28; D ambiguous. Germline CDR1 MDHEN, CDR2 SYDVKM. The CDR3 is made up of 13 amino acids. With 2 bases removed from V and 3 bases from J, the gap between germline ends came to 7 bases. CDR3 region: CASSLAPYTEAFF. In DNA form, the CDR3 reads TGTGCCAGCAGTTTAGCCCCTTACACTGAAGCTTTCTTT. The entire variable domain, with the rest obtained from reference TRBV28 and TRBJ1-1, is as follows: DVKVTQSSRYLVKRTGEKVFLECVQDMDHENMFWYRQDPGLGLRLIYFSYDVKMKEKGDIPEGYSVSREKKERFSLILESASTNQTSMYLCASSLAPYTEAFFGQGTRLTVV.

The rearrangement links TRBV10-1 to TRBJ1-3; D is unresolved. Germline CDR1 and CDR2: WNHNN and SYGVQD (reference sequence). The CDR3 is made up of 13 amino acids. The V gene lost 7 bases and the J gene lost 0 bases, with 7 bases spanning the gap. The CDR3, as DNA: TGCGCCAGCACCGGAGACTCTGGAAACACCATATATTTT. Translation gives CASTGDSGNTIYF.

DNA for the CDR3: TGCGCCAGCAGCTTGGGCGGCGGGAGGGGCAACGAGCAGTACTTC. Translated, it gives CASSLGGGRGNEQYF. The J gene is TRBJ2-7, the V gene TRBV5-1; TRBD2 aligns across 9 bases. In germline, CDR1 is SGHRS, CDR2 YFSETQ. CDR3 size: 15 residues. The J segment lost 5 bases and the V segment lost 0 bases, leaving 6 bases of the junction unmatched.

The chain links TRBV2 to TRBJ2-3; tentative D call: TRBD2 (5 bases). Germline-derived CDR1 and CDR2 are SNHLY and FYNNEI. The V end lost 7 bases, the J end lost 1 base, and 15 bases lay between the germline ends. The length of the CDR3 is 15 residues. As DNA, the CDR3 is TGTGCCAGCATTTTCGGCGGGCACCGCACAGATACGCAGTATTTT. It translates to CASIFGGHRTDTQYF.

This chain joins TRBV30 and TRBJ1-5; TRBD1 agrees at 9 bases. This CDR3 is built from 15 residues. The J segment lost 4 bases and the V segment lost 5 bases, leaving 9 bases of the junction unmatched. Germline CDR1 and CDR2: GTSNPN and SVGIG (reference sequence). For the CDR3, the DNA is TGTGCCTGGTCGGATTACGGACAGGGGAATCAGCCCCAGCATTTT. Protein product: CAWSDYGQGNQPQHF.

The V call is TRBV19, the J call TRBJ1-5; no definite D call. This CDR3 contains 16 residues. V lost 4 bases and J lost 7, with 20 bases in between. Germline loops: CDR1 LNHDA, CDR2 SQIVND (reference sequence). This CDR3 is CASSRFGPSTEQPQHF. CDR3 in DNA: TGTGCCAGTAGTAGATTTGGACCCTCAACGGAGCAGCCCCAGCATTTT.

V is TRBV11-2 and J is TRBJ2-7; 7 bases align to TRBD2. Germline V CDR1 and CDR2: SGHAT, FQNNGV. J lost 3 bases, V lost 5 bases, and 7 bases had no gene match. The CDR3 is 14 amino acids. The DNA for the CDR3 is TGTGCCAGCAGCCCCGGACTAGATCACTACGAGCAGTACTTC. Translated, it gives CASSPGLDHYEQYF. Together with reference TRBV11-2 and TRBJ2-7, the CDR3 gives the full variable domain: EAGVAQSPRYKIIEKRQSVAFWCNPISGHATLYWYQQILGQGPKLLIQFQNNGVVDDSQLPKDRFSAERLKGVDSTLKIQPAKLEDSAVYLCASSPGLDHYEQYFGPGTRLTVT.